This TCR beta chain was sequenced for a study of cytomegalovirus exposure and HLA in healthy donors. The study, taken as a whole, reports: Later on, an analysis tied 15,000 or so TCR beta sequences to HLA alleles at 0.05 false discovery rate. Sequencing depth roughly uniform across donors was assumed in presence/absence analyses. Later analysis suggested most CMV-associated TCR beta chains were HLA-restricted.

13 Jbeta primers and 60 Vbeta primers were used for the PCR. In the original processing: Approximately 86 million unique TCR beta chains, roughly 10 million shared, were counted in a later analysis. Here immunoSEQ multiplex PCR was the method, and the copy in TCRdb shows in-frame clones only, minus some. V and J calls and clone size are those listed in that table; D and trimming were worked out from the DNA. The sample includes about 170,000 clones, roughly 85% of them seen just once. Remarks on this clone: Its matching antigen is unknown.

Per the germline V gene, CDR1 is SGHAT and CDR2 is FQDESV (reference sequence). This CDR3 spans 15 amino acids. The V and J ends lost 7 bases and 2 bases respectively, with 18 bases between them. The chain is built from TRBV11-1 and TRBJ2-7; TRBD1 is a possible D gene (6 bases). The sequence was collected from a man aged 25 to 40 in good health and CMV-seropositive. Sequencing used PBMCs. Here the CDR3 DNA reads TGTGCCAGCACTGAACAGGGACACACCACCTACGAGCAGTACTTC. It translates to CASTEQGHTTYEQYF.